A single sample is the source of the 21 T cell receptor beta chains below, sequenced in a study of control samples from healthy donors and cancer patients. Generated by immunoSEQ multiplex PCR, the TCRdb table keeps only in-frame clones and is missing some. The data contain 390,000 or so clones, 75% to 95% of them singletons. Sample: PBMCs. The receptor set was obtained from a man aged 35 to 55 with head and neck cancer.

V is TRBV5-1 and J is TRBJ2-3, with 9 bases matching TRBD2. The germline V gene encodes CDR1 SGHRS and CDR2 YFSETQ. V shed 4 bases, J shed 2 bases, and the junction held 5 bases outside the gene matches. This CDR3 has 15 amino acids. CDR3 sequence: CASSTLAGNTDTQYF. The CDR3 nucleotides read TGCGCCAGCAGCACCCTAGCGGGAAACACAGATACGCAGTATTTT.

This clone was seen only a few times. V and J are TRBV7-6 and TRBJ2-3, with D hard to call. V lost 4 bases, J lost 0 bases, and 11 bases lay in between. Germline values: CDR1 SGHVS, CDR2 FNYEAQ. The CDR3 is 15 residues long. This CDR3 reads CASSSTVSSTDTQYF. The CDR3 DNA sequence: TGTGCCAGCAGCTCAACGGTCTCGAGCACAGATACGCAGTATTTT.

This CDR3 is CASSHLGFGPGDTEAFF. CDR3 nucleotide sequence: TGCGCCAGCAGCCACCTAGGCTTCGGACCTGGGGACACTGAAGCTTTCTTT. The chain carries TRBV4-1 and TRBJ1-1, with D hard to call. The CDR3 has 17 residues. V was cut by 3 bases and J by 3 bases, with 20 bases left in between. CDR1 and CDR2 (germline): MGHRA, YSYEKL.

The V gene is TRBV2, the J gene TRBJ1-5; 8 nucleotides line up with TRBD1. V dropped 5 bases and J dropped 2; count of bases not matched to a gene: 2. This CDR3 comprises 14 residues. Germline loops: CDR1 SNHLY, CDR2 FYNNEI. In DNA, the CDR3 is TGTGCCAGCAGTCGACAGGGGCGCAATCAGCCCCAGCATTTT. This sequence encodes CASSRQGRNQPQHF.

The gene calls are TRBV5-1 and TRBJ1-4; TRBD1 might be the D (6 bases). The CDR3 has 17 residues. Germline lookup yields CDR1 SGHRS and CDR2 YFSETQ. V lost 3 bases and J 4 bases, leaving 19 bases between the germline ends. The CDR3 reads CASSSWGLGGYNEKLFF. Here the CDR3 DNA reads TGCGCCAGCAGCTCTTGGGGGCTCGGAGGGTATAATGAAAAACTGTTTTTT. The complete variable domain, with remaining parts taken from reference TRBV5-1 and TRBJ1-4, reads KAGVTQTPRYLIKTRGQQVTLSCSPISGHRSVSWYQQTPGQGLQFLFEYFSETQRNKGNFPGRFSGRQFSNSRSEMNVSTLELGDSALYLCASSSWGLGGYNEKLFFGSGTQLSVL.

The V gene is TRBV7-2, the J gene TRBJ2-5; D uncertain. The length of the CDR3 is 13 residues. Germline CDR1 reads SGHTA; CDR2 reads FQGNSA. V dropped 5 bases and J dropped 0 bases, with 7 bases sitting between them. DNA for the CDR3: TGTGCCAGCAGCCCACACAACCAAGAGACCCAGTACTTC. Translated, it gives CASSPHNQETQYF.

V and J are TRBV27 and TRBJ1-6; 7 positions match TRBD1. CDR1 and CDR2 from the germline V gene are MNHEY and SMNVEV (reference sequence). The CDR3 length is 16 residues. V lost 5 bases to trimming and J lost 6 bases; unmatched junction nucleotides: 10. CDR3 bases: TGTGCCAGCAGTCACTCGACAGGGCCAAGTAATTCACCCCTCCACTTT. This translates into CASSHSTGPSNSPLHF.

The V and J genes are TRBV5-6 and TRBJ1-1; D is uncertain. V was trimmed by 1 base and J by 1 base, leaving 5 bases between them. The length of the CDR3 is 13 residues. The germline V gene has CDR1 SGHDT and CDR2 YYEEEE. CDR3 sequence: CASSLLENTEAFF. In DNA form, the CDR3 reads TGTGCCAGCAGCTTGCTGGAGAACACTGAAGCTTTCTTT.

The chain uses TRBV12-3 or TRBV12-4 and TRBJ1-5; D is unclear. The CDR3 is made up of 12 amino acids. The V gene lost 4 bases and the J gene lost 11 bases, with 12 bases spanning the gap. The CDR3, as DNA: TGTGCCAGCAGTTCCGGCACCCGGGCCCAGCATTTT. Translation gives CASSSGTRAQHF.

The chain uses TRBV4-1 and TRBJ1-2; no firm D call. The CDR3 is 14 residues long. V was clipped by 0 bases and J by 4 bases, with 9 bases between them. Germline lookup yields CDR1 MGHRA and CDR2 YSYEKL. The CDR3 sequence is CASSQDDGIYGYTF. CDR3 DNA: TGCGCCAGCAGCCAAGATGACGGGATCTATGGCTACACCTTC.

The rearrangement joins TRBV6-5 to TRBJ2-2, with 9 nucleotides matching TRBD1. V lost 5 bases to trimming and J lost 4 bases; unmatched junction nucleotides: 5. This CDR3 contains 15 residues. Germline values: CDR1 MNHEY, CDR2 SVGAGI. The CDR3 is CASSISGQGTGELFF. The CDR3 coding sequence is TGTGCCAGCAGTATATCGGGACAGGGCACCGGGGAGCTGTTTTTT.

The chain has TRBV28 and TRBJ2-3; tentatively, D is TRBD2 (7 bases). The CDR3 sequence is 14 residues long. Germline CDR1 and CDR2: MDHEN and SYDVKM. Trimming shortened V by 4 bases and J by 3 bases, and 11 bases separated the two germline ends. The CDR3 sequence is CASSWGGATDTQYF. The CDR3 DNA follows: TGTGCCAGCAGTTGGGGGGGCGCGACAGATACGCAGTATTTT.

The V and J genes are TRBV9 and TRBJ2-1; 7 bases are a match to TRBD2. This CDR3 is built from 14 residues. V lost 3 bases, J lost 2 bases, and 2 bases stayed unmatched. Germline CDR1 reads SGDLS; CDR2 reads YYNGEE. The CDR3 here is CASSASGTYNEQFF. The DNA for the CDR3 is TGTGCCAGCAGCGCTAGCGGAACCTACAATGAGCAGTTCTTC. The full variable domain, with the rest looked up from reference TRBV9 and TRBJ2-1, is DSGVTQTPKHLITATGQRVTLRCSPRSGDLSVYWYQQSLDQGLQFLIQYYNGEERAKGNILERFSAQQFPDLHSELNLSSLELGDSALYFCASSASGTYNEQFFGPGTRLTVL.

CDR3 DNA sequence: TGTGCCAGCAGTGGACAGGGCGCCGGCACTGAAGCTTTCTTT. It is translated as CASSGQGAGTEAFF. The V gene is TRBV27, the J gene TRBJ1-1, with 8 nucleotides matching TRBD1. The ends lost 5 bases at V and 4 bases at J; junction bases unmatched: 6. Germline CDR1 is MNHEY and CDR2 is SMNVEV (reference sequence). CDR3 length: 14 amino acids.

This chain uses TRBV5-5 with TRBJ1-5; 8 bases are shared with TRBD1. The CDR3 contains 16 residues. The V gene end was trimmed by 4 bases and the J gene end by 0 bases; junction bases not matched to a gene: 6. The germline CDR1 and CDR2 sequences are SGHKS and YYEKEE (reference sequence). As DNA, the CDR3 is TGTGCCAGCAGCGCTGGGACAGGATATAGCAATCAGCCCCAGCATTTT. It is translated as CASSAGTGYSNQPQHF. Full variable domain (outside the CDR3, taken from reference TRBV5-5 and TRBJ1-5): DAGVTQSPTHLIKTRGQQVTLRCSPISGHKSVSWYQQVLGQGPQFIFQYYEKEERGRGNFPDRFSARQFPNYSSELNVNALLLGDSALYLCASSAGTGYSNQPQHFGDGTRLSIL.

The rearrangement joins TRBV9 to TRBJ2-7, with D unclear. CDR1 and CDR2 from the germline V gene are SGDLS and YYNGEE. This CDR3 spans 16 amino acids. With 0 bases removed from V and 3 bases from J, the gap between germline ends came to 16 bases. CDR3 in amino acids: CASSVGLGSNLYEQYF. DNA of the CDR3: TGTGCCAGCAGCGTAGGCTTGGGGTCCAACCTCTACGAGCAGTACTTC. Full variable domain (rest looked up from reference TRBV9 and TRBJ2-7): DSGVTQTPKHLITATGQRVTLRCSPRSGDLSVYWYQQSLDQGLQFLIQYYNGEERAKGNILERFSAQQFPDLHSELNLSSLELGDSALYFCASSVGLGSNLYEQYFGPGTRLTVT.

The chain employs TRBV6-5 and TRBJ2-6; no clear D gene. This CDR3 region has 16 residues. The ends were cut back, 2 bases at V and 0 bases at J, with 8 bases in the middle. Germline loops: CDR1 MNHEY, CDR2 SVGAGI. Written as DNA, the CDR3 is TGTGCCAGCAGTTACATCAGCTCCTCTGGGGCCAACGTCCTGACTTTC. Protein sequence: CASSYISSSGANVLTF.

This CDR3 reads CASSHDRVGELFF. CDR3 in DNA: TGTGCCAGCAGTCACGACAGGGTAGGGGAGCTGTTTTTT. This chain joins TRBV28 and TRBJ2-2; 7 bases align to TRBD1. Trimming at V came to 5 bases and at J to 8 bases, leaving 5 bases not matched to a gene. Germline CDR1 reads MDHEN; CDR2 reads SYDVKM. This CDR3 spans 13 amino acids. Full variable domain (remainder filled in from reference TRBV28 and TRBJ2-2): DVKVTQSSRYLVKRTGEKVFLECVQDMDHENMFWYRQDPGLGLRLIYFSYDVKMKEKGDIPEGYSVSREKKERFSLILESASTNQTSMYLCASSHDRVGELFFGEGSRLTVL.

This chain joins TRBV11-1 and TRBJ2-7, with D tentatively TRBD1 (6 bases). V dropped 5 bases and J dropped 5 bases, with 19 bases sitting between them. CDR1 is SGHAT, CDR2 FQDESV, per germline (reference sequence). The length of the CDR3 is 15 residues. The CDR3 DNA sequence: TGTGCCAGCAGCCCACAGGGTGATCAACTTGACGAGCAGTACTTC. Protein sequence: CASSPQGDQLDEQYF. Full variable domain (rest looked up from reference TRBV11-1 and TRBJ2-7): EAEVAQSPRYKITEKSQAVAFWCDPISGHATLYWYRQILGQGPELLVQFQDESVVDDSQLPKDRFSAERLKGVDSTLKIQPAELGDSAMYLCASSPQGDQLDEQYFGPGTRLTVT.

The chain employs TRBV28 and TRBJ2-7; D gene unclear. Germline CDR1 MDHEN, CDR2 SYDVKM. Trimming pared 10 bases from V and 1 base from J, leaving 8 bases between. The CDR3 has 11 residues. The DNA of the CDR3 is TGTGCCACCAAGGAGTCCTACGAGCAGTACTTC. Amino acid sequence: CATKESYEQYF.

The CDR3 DNA reads TGCGCCAGCAGTCAGAGGGCAGGGCGGGAAGAGACCCAGTACTTC. This gives the protein CASSQRAGREETQYF. The chain combines TRBV5-1 with TRBJ2-5, with D perhaps given as TRBD1 or TRBD2 (5 bases each). V lost 5 bases and J 3 bases, leaving 17 bases between the germline ends. Germline V gene sequence: CDR1 SGHRS, CDR2 YFSETQ. There are 15 residues in the CDR3. Using reference TRBV5-1 and TRBJ2-5 for the parts outside the CDR3, the full variable domain is KAGVTQTPRYLIKTRGQQVTLSCSPISGHRSVSWYQQTPGQGLQFLFEYFSETQRNKGNFPGRFSGRQFSNSRSEMNVSTLELGDSALYLCASSQRAGREETQYFGPGTRLLVL.